The clone carrying this T cell receptor beta chain showed up many times. The antigen is unknown. The sample originates from a study of T cells after posttransplantation cyclophosphamide. Germline lookup yields CDR1 SNHLY and CDR2 FYNNEI. Trimming removed 5 bases from V and 8 bases from J, with 9 bases in between. The CDR3 length is 11 residues. The study, taken as a whole, reports: Recipient CMV seropositivity and CMV reactivation strongly tracked TRB clonality. Donor-recipient repertoire similarity was low at 1-2 months, rising over year one. TRB overlap between skin or GI tissue T cells and blood was limited.

Using immunoSEQ multiplex PCR, the repertoire was profiled, and TCRdb retains in-frame clones only, with some absent. Listed here are under 15,000 clones without any singletons, the top ten holding 26%. A marrow graft followed busulfan-fludarabine conditioning, with cyclophosphamide on days +3 and +4. This TCR derives from a female patient between 35 and 55 years old who received an allogeneic stem cell transplant from a related donor, was CMV-positive, and had acute GVHD only. The T cells may come from the graft donor. The J gene is TRBJ1-2, the V gene TRBV2; D unresolved. This specimen consisted of PBMCs, obtained after allogeneic stem cell transplant with posttransplant cyclophosphamide. CDR3 nucleotides: TGTGCCAGCAGTTACGCGGGCGGCTACACCTTC. It is translated as CASSYAGGYTF.